Presented here are 12 T cell receptor beta chains from one specimen sequenced in a study of OX40 agonist ivuxolimab in advanced cancers. Sequencing used immunoSEQ multiplex PCR; TCRdb keeps in-frame clones, though not all of them. Seen here are tens of thousands of clones, roughly nine tenths observed once, and the top ten hold approximately 0.72%. The sample in question was CD4+ or CD8+ T cells sorted from blood, obtained in a trial of the OX40 agonist ivuxolimab. The receptor set was obtained from an adult with an advanced solid tumor such as melanoma, head and neck, liver or kidney cancer.

This clone showed up just once. V and J are TRBV6-1 and TRBJ1-2, with 8 nucleotides matching TRBD1. This CDR3 has 15 residues. V shed 4 bases, J shed 7 bases, and the junction held 11 bases outside the gene matches. Germline V gives CDR1 MNHNS, CDR2 SASEGT. CDR3 bases: TGTGCCAGCAGTGGGAGACAGGGGCGATCGGGTGGCTACACCTTC. Its translation: CASSGRQGRSGGYTF.

The chain joins TRBV5-6 to TRBJ2-7, with D perhaps TRBD1 (6 bases). From germline, CDR1 is SGHDT and CDR2 YYEEEE. Trimming took 4 bases from V and 0 from J, leaving 14 bases between them. CDR3 length equals 15 residues. The CDR3 protein is CASSADRLFSYEQYF. In DNA, the CDR3 is TGTGCCAGCAGCGCCGACAGGCTGTTCTCCTACGAGCAGTACTTC.

CDR3 amino acids: CASSSKISSRGTDTQYF. The CDR3 coding sequence is TGTGCCAGCAGCTCCAAAATCTCATCTCGGGGCACAGATACGCAGTATTTT. The V gene is TRBV7-2, the J gene TRBJ2-3; D is uncertain. Trimming pared 4 bases from V and 1 base from J, leaving 18 bases between. Germline V gene sequence: CDR1 SGHTA, CDR2 FQGNSA. This CDR3 comprises 17 residues.

This chain links TRBV14 with TRBJ2-5; no definite D call. CDR1 is SGHDN and CDR2 is FVKESK in the germline V gene. Trimming shortened V by 1 base and J by 5 bases, and 14 bases separated the two germline ends. This CDR3 contains 15 residues. The CDR3 loop reads CASSQVLGSSETQYF. DNA of the CDR3: TGTGCCAGCAGCCAAGTCCTTGGGTCCTCGGAGACCCAGTACTTC.

The chain has TRBV5-1 and TRBJ1-5, with no clear D. V lost 0 bases and J 1 base, leaving 2 bases between the germline ends. Germline assignment: CDR1 SGHRS and CDR2 YFSETQ. This CDR3 comprises 13 residues. CDR3: CASSLDSNQPQHF. The CDR3 nucleotides read TGCGCCAGCAGCTTGGACAGCAATCAGCCCCAGCATTTT.

The rearrangement uses TRBV5-8 and TRBJ2-7; TRBD1 matches 7 bases. Germline V gives CDR1 SGHTS, CDR2 YDEGEE. After removal of 2 bases from V and 7 bases from J, the junction contained 0 bases not matched to a gene. The CDR3 length is 11 residues. This CDR3 is CASSFRGEQYF. The CDR3 bases are TGTGCCAGCAGCTTCAGGGGGGAGCAGTACTTC. Full variable domain (outside the CDR3, taken from reference TRBV5-8 and TRBJ2-7): EAGVTQSPTHLIKTRGQQATLRCSPISGHTSVYWYQQALGLGLQFLLWYDEGEERNRGNFPPRFSGRQFPNYSSELNVNALELEDSALYLCASSFRGEQYFGPGTRLTVT.

This rearrangement joins TRBV11-2 to TRBJ2-4; the D gene is possibly TRBD1 (6 bases). Trimming stripped 5 bases from V and 0 bases from J, with 14 bases between. CDR3 size: 16 residues. Germline V gene data show CDR1 as SGHAT and CDR2 as FQNNGV. DNA of the CDR3: TGTGCCAGCAGCCTGGACAGTGGGATAGCCAAAAACATTCAGTACTTC. It translates to CASSLDSGIAKNIQYF.

V and J are TRBV5-4 and TRBJ1-1; maybe TRBD1 (6 bases). Germline CDR1 and CDR2: SGHNT and YYREEE (reference sequence). V lost 0 bases and J 3 bases, leaving 12 bases between the germline ends. The CDR3 runs to 15 residues. CDR3 amino acids: CASSLDTGLDTEAFF. The CDR3 nucleotides are TGTGCCAGCAGCTTGGACACAGGGTTGGACACTGAAGCTTTCTTT.

V usage is TRBV19 and J usage is TRBJ2-2, with D maybe TRBD2 (5 bases). The germline V gene has CDR1 LNHDA and CDR2 SQIVND (reference sequence). This CDR3 has 13 amino acids. The ends were cut back, 6 bases at V and 7 bases at J, with 12 bases in the middle. CDR3 region: CASRVRDNGELFF. CDR3 in DNA: TGTGCCAGTAGAGTTCGGGATAACGGGGAGCTGTTTTTT.

The chain carries TRBV4-1 and TRBJ1-5; D is perhaps TRBD1 (6 bases). Between the trimmed V and J ends, which lost 1 base and 2 bases, there was a span of 12 bases. The CDR3 length is 16 residues. CDR1 and CDR2 (germline): MGHRA, YSYEKL. This chain's CDR3 is CASSQVQGRGNQPQHF. CDR3 DNA: TGCGCCAGCAGCCAAGTACAGGGTAGGGGCAATCAGCCCCAGCATTTT.

The chain has TRBV11-2 and TRBJ2-3; 9 bases fit TRBD1. The V gene's germline CDR1 is SGHAT and CDR2 FQNNGV. V trimming: 5 bases; J trimming: 2 bases; junction bases outside the gene matches: 8. The CDR3 has 16 amino acids. CDR3 DNA sequence: TGTGCCAGCAGCGTCGGGACAGGGACCACCACAGATACGCAGTATTTT. Protein product: CASSVGTGTTTDTQYF.

This clone was seen a few times. Other nucleotide sequences from this sample produce the same CDR3. The chain combines TRBV29-1 with TRBJ1-1; 7 bases agree with TRBD1. The V and J ends lost 3 bases and 2 bases, in that order; junction bases with no gene match: 3. Germline V gives CDR1 SQVTM, CDR2 ANQGSEA. There are 13 residues in the CDR3. The CDR3 spells CSVEGQRNTEAFF. CDR3 sequence (DNA): TGCAGCGTTGAGGGACAGAGAAACACTGAAGCTTTCTTT. The variable domain in full, completed from reference TRBV29-1 and TRBJ1-1, reads SAVISQKPSRDICQRGTSLTIQCQVDSQVTMMFWYRQQPGQSLTLIATANQGSEATYESGFVIDKFPISRPNLTFSTLTVSNMSPEDSSIYLCSVEGQRNTEAFFGQGTRLTVV.